This T cell receptor beta chain was sequenced in a study of blood T cell repertoires in COVID-19. On the study more broadly: Spain, Italy and the United States supplied samples that represented acute and convalescent COVID-19. PBMCs, B-cell-depleted T cells, or T cells provided the cDNA or gDNA that made up the material.

Original processing methods: For nucleated cells, counts were estimated from reference gene primer amplification. Some clones are missing from TCRdb's copy, which holds only in-frame ones; the method was immunoSEQ multiplex PCR. V, J and clone size are those of that table, while D and trimming were read from the DNA. The sample carries under 85,000 clones, roughly 80% recorded once. The CDR3 length is 14 residues. Trimming cost V 5 bases and J 4 bases, with 15 bases left between them. Germline V CDR1 and CDR2: SGHRS, YFSETQ. The receptor comes from a human donor in a cohort sampled during active COVID-19. The V and J genes are TRBV5-1 and TRBJ2-5; perhaps TRBD1 as D (6 bases). Sequencing was performed on peripheral blood. The CDR3 here is CASRLTGSGETQYF. DNA for the CDR3: TGCGCCAGCAGGCTTACAGGGTCCGGAGAGACCCAGTACTTC.